This is a list of T cell receptor beta chains from one sample in a study of post-analysis software for immune sequencing data. TCRdb re-analysed the PCR reads in MiXCR, keeping a single row per CDR3 protein. This repertoire shows about 260,000 distinct CDR3 sequences, 36% found once; its top ten account for 4% to 5.5%. Sequenced input: blood. The receptors derive from a girl aged 10-17 years with multiple sclerosis. The CDR3 runs from the conserved cysteine through the conserved F or W. Size is omitted from some rows. Given values are once, few, many or a class for expanded clones.

CDR3: CATTGISNEQYF
size: NA
J: NA
V: TRBV2

CDR3: CASREVQGAGNSPLHF
size: many
J: TRBJ1-6
V: TRBV12-3/TRBV12-4

CDR3: CASSQDRGRAEAFF
size: NA
J: TRBJ1-1
V: TRBV4-1

CDR3: CASNTENQPQHF
size: few
J: TRBJ1-5
V: TRBV6-6

CDR3: CSATRREWNIQYF
size: NA
J: TRBJ2-4
V: TRBV20-1

CDR3: CASTGISRSYNEQFF
size: many
J: TRBJ2-1
V: TRBV7-8

CDR3: CATSDLLQGAGGELFF
size: few
J: TRBJ2-2
V: TRBV24-1

CDR3: CAIGFTGSYTDTQYF
size: NA
J: TRBJ2-3
V: TRBV10-3

CDR3: CARSLDRANYGYTF
size: NA
J: TRBJ1-2
V: TRBV5-5

CDR3: CASSPLGDEETQYF
size: NA
J: TRBJ2-5
V: TRBV5-1

CDR3: CASSQGDRDNTGELFF
size: NA
J: TRBJ2-2
V: TRBV3-1

CDR3: CAIRATSGSAYNEQFF
size: many
J: TRBJ2-1
V: TRBV10-3

CDR3: CASSIRDTNQPQHF
size: few
J: TRBJ1-5
V: TRBV19

CDR3: CASSPSAARSGRLTSTDTQYF
size: few
J: TRBJ2-3
V: TRBV11-1

CDR3: CASSRTVTLANYGYTF
size: many
J: TRBJ1-2
V: TRBV4-1

CDR3: CASSPGPPIAGNYEQYF
size: few
J: TRBJ2-7
V: TRBV4-1

CDR3: CASSLARLAGTGTDTQYF
size: many
J: TRBJ2-3
V: TRBV7-2

CDR3: CSARGTRTGNEQFF
size: many
J: TRBJ2-1
V: TRBV20-1

CDR3: CAISEYSGANVLTF
size: many
J: TRBJ2-6
V: TRBV10-3